This T cell receptor (beta chain) emerged from a study of cytomegalovirus exposure and HLA in healthy donors. Findings and caveats of the study: Relative to the approximately 700-donor mean, N-insertions were reportedly fewer in an Asian-associated ancestry cluster in a later analysis.

CDR3 length equals 16 residues. Germline V lookup: CDR1 SEHNR, CDR2 FQNEAQ (reference sequence). Deletions cut 1 base from V and 7 bases from J, with 17 bases between. As for this clone: As yet, its antigen is unknown.

Use of 60 Vbeta and 13 Jbeta primers characterized the PCR. Assay used: immunoSEQ multiplex PCR; TCRdb lists only in-frame clones, some missing. The data hold approximately 100,000 clones, with under 90% observed a single time. The rearrangement joins TRBV7-9 to TRBJ2-1; TRBD2 might be the D (6 bases). The material sequenced was PBMCs. The receptor was isolated from a woman aged 30 to 39 in good health and CMV-seronegative. CDR3 DNA sequence: TGTGCCAGCAGCTTAGAGACTAGGGCCATGGGGAATGAGCAGTTCTTC. Protein: CASSLETRAMGNEQFF.